Listed below are T cell receptor beta chains from one sample, sequenced in a study of cytomegalovirus exposure and HLA in healthy donors. Sequenced by immunoSEQ multiplex PCR; TCRdb stores in-frame clones only, minus some. The sample carries roughly 150,000 clones, about 87% recorded once. Source material: PBMCs. These receptors were obtained from a man aged 18 to 29 in good health and CMV-seropositive. Both conserved end residues are part of each CDR3. D genes are given only for firm matches. Not all rows give a size; the values are once, few, many and, for expanded clones, a class.

TRBJ2-1 TRBV6-5 TRBD1 - CASSTIRQGQFF TGTGCCAGCAGTACGATTCGACAGGGGCAGTTCTTC
TRBJ1-2 TRBV6-5 - - CASNLARGRDYGYTF TGTGCCAGCAACCTTGCCCGAGGGAGGGACTATGGCTACACCTTC
TRBJ1-1 TRBV10-3 TRBD1 - CAIRGQGGIAEAFF TGTGCCATCAGAGGACAGGGGGGAATCGCTGAAGCTTTCTTT
TRBJ1-4 TRBV25-1 - - CASSEGLRAANEKLFF TGTGCCAGCAGTGAGGGCCTAAGAGCGGCCAATGAAAAACTGTTTTTT
TRBJ1-4 TRBV5-8 - few CASSHPGRRGKSLFF TGTGCCAGCAGCCATCCCGGGAGACGCGGAAAAAGCCTGTTTTTT
TRBJ2-7 TRBV27 - - CASSPWGAHPYEQYF TGTGCCAGCAGTCCATGGGGAGCGCACCCCTACGAGCAGTACTTC
TRBJ2-7 TRBV11-2 - - CASSLGSYEQYF TGTGCCAGCAGCTTAGGTAGCTACGAGCAGTACTTC
TRBJ2-1 TRBV7-9 - once CASSPVERVGNEQFF TGTGCCAGCAGCCCAGTGGAGCGGGTGGGCAATGAGCAGTTCTTC
TRBJ1-5 TRBV5-4 - - CASSLSGDELNQPQHF TGTGCCAGCAGCTTATCGGGGGATGAGCTCAATCAGCCCCAGCATTTT
TRBJ2-1 TRBV27 - - CASSLVYRTQDNEQFF TGTGCCAGCAGTTTGGTTTACCGGACACAGGACAATGAGCAGTTCTTC
TRBJ2-6 TRBV27 TRBD1 - CASSSDRGLNSGANVLTF TGTGCCAGCAGTTCGGACAGGGGGCTTAACTCTGGGGCCAACGTCCTGACTTTC
TRBJ2-7 TRBV18 TRBD1 - CASSREAGGKIVEQYF TGTGCCAGCTCACGGGAAGCAGGGGGAAAGATCGTCGAGCAGTACTTC
TRBJ2-1 TRBV5-6 - - CASSLQEVGYNEQFF TGTGCCAGCAGCTTGCAGGAGGTGGGGTACAATGAGCAGTTCTTC
TRBJ1-5 TRBV7-2 - few CASSLEATGANQPQHF TGTGCCAGCAGCTTAGAGGCGACAGGCGCCAATCAGCCCCAGCATTTT
TRBJ1-1 TRBV7-9 - - CASSYSSATGAVEAFF TGTGCCAGCAGCTATAGCAGCGCCACTGGGGCCGTTGAAGCTTTCTTT
TRBJ2-3 TRBV30 TRBD2 - CAWMFGTSWPTDTQYF TGTGCCTGGATGTTCGGGACTAGCTGGCCCACAGATACGCAGTATTTT
TRBJ1-1 TRBV11-3 - - CASSARDKLNTEAFF TGTGCCAGCAGCGCCCGAGACAAATTGAACACTGAAGCTTTCTTT
TRBJ1-5 TRBV27 - - CASGWGGNQPQHF TGTGCCAGCGGTTGGGGGGGGAATCAGCCCCAGCATTTT
TRBJ1-2 TRBV4-1 - - CASSQIGQTYGYTF TGCGCCAGCAGCCAAATTGGACAGACCTATGGCTACACCTTC
TRBJ2-7 TRBV28 - once CASRSGTPSSYEQYF TGTGCCAGCAGATCCGGGACACCGAGCTCCTACGAGCAGTACTTC
TRBJ2-3 TRBV6-1 - - CASSESPRLQTRTDTQYF TGTGCCAGCAGTGAAAGCCCTAGGCTTCAGACTCGCACAGATACGCAGTATTTT
TRBJ1-3 TRBV5-1 - - CASSLGGGRGNTIYF TGCGCCAGCAGCTTGGGCGGAGGGAGAGGAAACACCATATATTTT
TRBJ1-1 TRBV7-9 - - CASSPYDRIGSTEAFF TGTGCCAGCAGTCCTTACGACAGGATAGGAAGCACTGAAGCTTTCTTT
TRBJ2-5 TRBV14 - - CASSTYREGETQYF TGTGCCAGCAGCACATACAGGGAGGGAGAGACCCAGTACTTC
TRBJ1-4 TRBV5-1 TRBD1 - CASRKQGAGDEKLFF TGCGCCAGCAGAAAACAGGGGGCAGGGGACGAAAAACTGTTTTTT
TRBJ1-5 TRBV9 - - CASSVGQSNQPQHF TGTGCCAGCAGCGTAGGACAAAGCAATCAGCCCCAGCATTTT
TRBJ1-2 TRBV9 - - CASSEEGPLRGYTF TGTGCCAGCAGCGAGGAGGGACCGCTTCGAGGCTACACCTTC
TRBJ2-7 TRBV19 TRBD2 once CASAAGVSYEQYF TGTGCCAGTGCAGCGGGGGTTTCATACGAGCAGTACTTC
TRBJ2-7 TRBV6-5 - - CASSVGGGEQYF TGTGCCAGCAGTGTGGGAGGGGGGGAGCAGTACTTC
TRBJ2-1 TRBV2 - few CASTLDRFRSYNEQFF TGTGCCAGCACCCTAGACAGGTTTCGCTCCTACAATGAGCAGTTCTTC
TRBJ2-1 TRBV5-4 - once CASSLEVEGGNEQFF TGTGCCAGCAGCTTGGAGGTGGAGGGCGGGAATGAGCAGTTCTTC
TRBJ2-4 TRBV5-1 - - CASSLGGKWDIQYF TGCGCCAGCAGCTTGGGAGGCAAGTGGGACATTCAGTACTTC
TRBJ2-5 TRBV14 - - CASSQVPGGWETQYF TGTGCCAGCAGCCAAGTTCCGGGGGGCTGGGAGACCCAGTACTTC
TRBJ1-4 TRBV5-4 - - CASSSDRYGDEKLFF TGTGCCAGCAGCTCGGATCGCTACGGGGATGAAAAACTGTTTTTT
TRBJ1-2 TRBV5-6 - - CASSFDGGNYYGYTF TGTGCCAGCAGCTTTGATGGGGGCAACTACTATGGCTACACCTTC
TRBJ1-4 TRBV2 - - CASSTGIQPAKLFF TGTGCCAGCAGTACCGGGATTCAACCTGCAAAACTGTTTTTT
TRBJ2-1 TRBV29-1 TRBD1 few CSVSRGASGTGGSYNEQFF TGCAGCGTCTCCCGAGGGGCTTCCGGGACAGGTGGTTCCTACAATGAGCAGTTCTTC
TRBJ1-2 TRBV9 TRBD1 - CASSVEGQGASYGYTF TGTGCCAGCAGCGTAGAGGGACAGGGGGCGAGTTATGGCTACACCTTC
TRBJ2-2 TRBV27 - - CASSLSSDTGELFF TGTGCCAGCAGTTTATCGTCGGACACCGGGGAGCTGTTTTTT
TRBJ2-3 TRBV11-2 - - CASTRAGYTDTQYF TGTGCCAGCACCCGGGCGGGATACACAGATACGCAGTATTTT
TRBJ2-1 TRBV27 - - CASSLGSRGNNEQFF TGTGCCAGCAGTTTAGGTTCGCGGGGAAACAATGAGCAGTTCTTC
TRBJ2-2 TRBV5-1 TRBD2 - CASSLVGSGSIGELFF TGCGCCAGCAGCTTGGTTGGTAGCGGGAGTATCGGGGAGCTGTTTTTT
TRBJ1-3 TRBV10-1 - - CASSESTGKNTIYF TGCGCCAGCAGTGAGTCAACAGGGAAGAACACCATATATTTT
TRBJ2-7 TRBV5-1 TRBD2 once CASSLPGLAPEQYF TGCGCCAGCAGCCTCCCGGGACTAGCACCCGAGCAGTACTTC
TRBJ1-1 TRBV27 - - CASSFTPGSEAFF TGTGCCAGCAGTTTCACCCCAGGGTCGGAAGCTTTCTTT
TRBJ1-1 TRBV19 TRBD1 - CASRWTGATPEAFF TGTGCCAGTAGGTGGACAGGGGCTACTCCCGAAGCTTTCTTT
TRBJ2-3 TRBV11-2 TRBD2 - CASSLISGRAADTQYF TGTGCCAGCAGCTTAATAAGCGGGAGGGCTGCAGATACGCAGTATTTT
TRBJ2-7 TRBV6-6 TRBD1 - CASSPSGQGRHEQYF TGTGCCAGCAGCCCAAGCGGACAGGGACGGCACGAGCAGTACTTC
TRBJ1-4 TRBV9 - once CASSTSLGATNEKLFF TGTGCCAGCAGCACTAGCCTTGGAGCAACTAATGAAAAACTGTTTTTT
TRBJ2-7 TRBV6-1 TRBD2 - CASSKPSGSYEQYF TGTGCCAGCAGTAAACCTAGCGGGAGCTACGAGCAGTACTTC
TRBJ2-1 TRBV7-9 - - CASSLVVSSYNEQFF TGTGCCAGCAGCTTAGTGGTGAGCTCCTACAATGAGCAGTTCTTC
TRBJ1-1 TRBV5-8 - - CASSLALDTEAFF TGTGCCAGCAGCTTGGCCCTTGACACTGAAGCTTTCTTT
TRBJ2-3 TRBV5-1 TRBD1 - CASSLHTGEFGTDTQYF TGCGCCAGCAGCTTGCACACAGGGGAGTTTGGCACAGATACGCAGTATTTT
TRBJ2-3 TRBV29-1 - once CSGVSTDTQYF TGCAGCGGTGTGAGTACAGATACGCAGTATTTT
TRBJ2-3 TRBV9 - - CASSVGVGALSTDTQYF TGTGCCAGCAGCGTTGGGGTGGGGGCCCTCTCCACAGATACGCAGTATTTT